The next 30 T cell receptor beta chains were all read from a single sample in a study of blood T cell repertoires in COVID-19. Clones were sequenced by immunoSEQ multiplex PCR, and TCRdb holds only the in-frame ones, with some missing. The sample yields approximately 82,000 clones, around nine tenths seen once. Sequenced material: peripheral blood. The receptor set was obtained from a man aged 70 or older with active or convalescent COVID-19.

The V call is TRBV28, the J call TRBJ2-2; tentative D call: TRBD2 (7 bases). The ends were cut back, 5 bases at V and 4 bases at J, with 17 bases in the middle. This CDR3 contains 16 residues. Germline V lookup: CDR1 MDHEN, CDR2 SYDVKM. CDR3 amino acids: CASSPIGGASTGELFF. The CDR3 region has the DNA TGTGCCAGCAGTCCAATTGGGGGGGCAAGCACCGGGGAGCTGTTTTTT.

The chain carries TRBV6-5 and TRBJ2-7; 8 bases map to TRBD1. The CDR3 extends over 15 amino acids. CDR1 is MNHEY and CDR2 is SVGAGI in the germline V gene. Germline trimming cut 2 bases from V and 2 bases from J; bases unmatched to any gene: 5. DNA of the CDR3: TGTGCCAGCAGTTACGGGCAGGGGGCGACCTACGAGCAGTACTTC. This gives the protein CASSYGQGATYEQYF.

The table lists this clone with a count of one. The rearrangement joins TRBV5-4 to TRBJ1-1, with 10 bases that match TRBD1. The CDR3 sequence is 15 residues long. In germline, CDR1 is SGHNT, CDR2 YYREEE (reference sequence). The trim removed 4 bases at V and 4 bases at J, leaving 7 bases unmatched. CDR3 loop: CASSPGQGLGTEAFF. The CDR3, as DNA: TGTGCCAGCAGCCCGGGACAGGGGTTGGGCACTGAAGCTTTCTTT.

V and J are TRBV5-1 and TRBJ2-7; TRBD2 matches 11 bases. Germline V gives CDR1 SGHRS, CDR2 YFSETQ. The CDR3 is 16 residues long. The junction had 12 bases not matched to a gene; V was cut back by 5 bases and J by 5 bases. CDR3: CASRRTSGLLKDEQYF. DNA for the CDR3: TGCGCCAGCAGGAGGACTAGCGGGTTACTTAAAGACGAGCAGTACTTC.

The chain couples TRBV28 to TRBJ2-7; TRBD2 is a possible D gene (6 bases). The V gene's germline CDR1 is MDHEN and CDR2 SYDVKM. The CDR3 totals 15 residues. V lost 8 bases and J 3 bases, leaving 20 bases between the germline ends. The CDR3 reads CASPPRGGAIYEQYF. DNA for the CDR3: TGTGCCAGCCCTCCCCGCGGCGGGGCAATCTACGAGCAGTACTTC.

The rearrangement uses TRBV6-2 or TRBV6-3 and TRBJ1-5; D is possibly TRBD1 (5 bases). Trimming took 2 bases from V and 10 from J, leaving 9 bases between them. The CDR3 totals 12 residues. In germline, CDR1 is MNHEY, CDR2 SVGEGT. In DNA form, the CDR3 reads TGTGCCAGCAGTTACGGGGCCACCCCCCAGCATTTT. Amino acid sequence: CASSYGATPQHF.

This clone came up once. In nucleotides, the CDR3 is TGTGCCAGCAGTCTCATGGGACAGGGGGATGAGCAGTTCTTC. Translated: CASSLMGQGDEQFF. The rearrangement joins TRBV6-6 to TRBJ2-1, with TRBD1 matching 11 bases. CDR1 and CDR2 from the germline V gene are MNHNY and SVGAGI (reference sequence). V was clipped by 5 bases and J by 8 bases; unmatched bases: 5. The CDR3 runs to 14 residues.

This clone was seen many times. The V and J genes are TRBV5-1 and TRBJ2-5; 7 nucleotides line up with TRBD1. The CDR3 is made up of 15 amino acids. Germline V lookup: CDR1 SGHRS, CDR2 YFSETQ. Trimming removed 5 bases from V and 3 bases from J; junction bases left unmatched: 10. CDR3 region: CASRDAGGQKETQYF. The CDR3 region has the DNA TGCGCCAGCAGGGACGCAGGGGGACAAAAAGAGACCCAGTACTTC.

This CDR3 reads CASLGGNEQFF. As DNA, the CDR3 is TGTGCCAGCCTAGGGGGAAATGAGCAGTTCTTC. The chain uses TRBV2 and TRBJ2-1; D might be TRBD1 (6 bases). V was trimmed by 8 bases and J by 7 bases, leaving 9 bases between them. The length of the CDR3 is 11 residues. Germline V CDR1 and CDR2: SNHLY, FYNNEI.

The V gene is TRBV4-3, the J gene TRBJ2-2; 12 nucleotides line up with TRBD2. Trimming removed 2 bases from V and 4 bases from J; junction bases left unmatched: 5. The germline gives CDR1 LGHNA, CDR2 YSLEER. This CDR3 is 17 amino acids long. DNA for the CDR3: TGCGCCAGCAGCCAATCACTAGCGGGAGGCGGCACCGGGGAGCTGTTTTTT. Protein sequence: CASSQSLAGGGTGELFF.

The gene calls are TRBV28 and TRBJ1-5; 8 nucleotides match TRBD1. The CDR3 is 12 amino acids. The germline V gene has CDR1 MDHEN and CDR2 SYDVKM. Trimming at V came to 6 bases and at J to 6 bases, leaving 1 base not matched to a gene. The CDR3 protein is CASSRGLQPQHF. The CDR3 DNA follows: TGTGCCAGCAGCAGGGGGCTTCAGCCCCAGCATTTT.

V and J are TRBV6-2 or TRBV6-3 and TRBJ2-1; 7 bases are shared with TRBD1. Trimming at V came to 0 bases and at J to 7 bases, leaving 9 bases not matched to a gene. Germline loops: CDR1 MNHEY, CDR2 SVGEGT. CDR3 length equals 16 residues. CDR3 amino acids: CASSYSTVGGMNEQFF. The CDR3 nucleotides read TGTGCCAGCAGTTACTCGACCGTAGGGGGCATGAATGAGCAGTTCTTC.

The genes are TRBV5-5 and TRBJ2-3; 11 bases fit TRBD2. The CDR3 is 15 amino acids. V trimming: 4 bases; J trimming: 3 bases; junction bases outside the gene matches: 4. CDR1 SGHKS and CDR2 YYEKEE come from the germline V gene (reference sequence). The CDR3 spells CASSVTSGRTDTQYF. CDR3 nucleotides: TGTGCCAGCAGCGTAACTAGCGGGAGAACAGATACGCAGTATTTT.

The rearrangement joins TRBV4-1 to TRBJ2-3, with a possible D match to TRBD1 (5 bases). Germline V lookup: CDR1 MGHRA, CDR2 YSYEKL. The CDR3 is 15 residues long. V was trimmed by 1 base and J by 3 bases, leaving 11 bases between them. CDR3 residues: CASSQGPGQTDTQYF. In DNA form, the CDR3 reads TGCGCCAGCAGCCAAGGCCCAGGGCAGACAGATACGCAGTATTTT.

The CDR3 loop reads CASSDSASGNTGELFF. CDR3 DNA: TGTGCCAGCAGTGACTCGGCTAGCGGGAATACCGGGGAGCTGTTTTTT. The chain carries TRBV6-4 and TRBJ2-2, with 9 bases matching TRBD2. The germline V gene encodes CDR1 MRHNA and CDR2 SNTAGT. This CDR3 contains 16 residues. V trimming: 0 bases; J trimming: 5 bases; junction bases outside the gene matches: 4.

This chain links TRBV30 with TRBJ2-5, with D unclear. Germline-derived CDR1 and CDR2 are GTSNPN and SVGIG (reference sequence). V was shortened by 0 bases and J by 6 bases, with 8 bases between the two germline ends. The CDR3 loop spans 12 amino acids. The CDR3 sequence is CAWSVGLQTQYF. The CDR3 DNA reads as TGTGCCTGGAGTGTCGGTTTGCAGACCCAGTACTTC.

The chain has TRBV10-3 and TRBJ1-2; 8 bases are shared with TRBD1. CDR3 size: 15 residues. V was pared by 10 bases and J by 0 bases, with 10 bases of the junction left unmatched. Germline CDR1 reads ENHRY; CDR2 reads SYGVKD. In DNA, the CDR3 is TGTGCCACCCAAGGAGGGACAGGCTCTAACTATGGCTACACCTTC. Its protein is CATQGGTGSNYGYTF.

This chain connects TRBV6-5 to TRBJ1-4; tentatively, D is TRBD1 (5 bases). The germline V gene has CDR1 MNHEY and CDR2 SVGAGI. CDR3 size: 15 residues. V gave up 6 bases and J gave up 6 bases, with 17 bases separating them. CDR3 protein: CASSRNQGGYEKLFF. CDR3 DNA: TGTGCCAGCAGCAGAAACCAGGGAGGATATGAAAAACTGTTTTTT.

The genes are TRBV9 and TRBJ2-7; no definite D call. Looked up from germline, CDR1 is SGDLS and CDR2 is YYNGEE. Trimming took 4 bases from V and 4 from J, leaving 15 bases between them. The CDR3 runs 14 residues. The CDR3 sequence is CASSRSATDYEQYF. The DNA of the CDR3 is TGTGCCAGCAGCCGGTCGGCTACAGATTACGAGCAGTACTTC.

The chain has TRBV28 and TRBJ2-3; 13 positions match TRBD2. Germline CDR1 and CDR2: MDHEN and SYDVKM. V was clipped by 5 bases and J by 2 bases; unmatched bases: 10. The CDR3 has 18 amino acids. The CDR3 nucleotides are TGTGCCAGCAGTCCTTCCACAGGACTAGCGGGAGCCACAGATACGCAGTATTTT. Amino acids: CASSPSTGLAGATDTQYF.

The rearrangement links TRBV6-1 to TRBJ1-6, with 9 positions matching TRBD1. V trimming: 2 bases; J trimming: 9 bases; junction bases outside the gene matches: 5. Germline V CDR1 and CDR2: MNHNS, SASEGT. The CDR3 is 15 amino acids. The CDR3 spells CASSEMDRGFSPLHF. CDR3 in DNA: TGTGCCAGCAGTGAAATGGACAGGGGCTTTTCACCCCTCCACTTT.

This CDR3 is CASSRTGPYEQYF. CDR3 nucleotides: TGTGCCAGCAGTCGGACAGGGCCGTACGAGCAGTACTTC. The gene calls are TRBV3-1 (or the pseudogene TRBV3-2) and TRBJ2-7, with 8 bases lining up with TRBD1. The CDR3 consists of 13 residues. Trimming cost V 6 bases and J 4 bases; bases outside gene matches: 5. Germline CDR1 and CDR2: LGHDT and YNNKEL (reference sequence).

The chain joins TRBV5-1 to TRBJ2-7; TRBD1 matches at 8 bases. Losses at the gene ends were 8 bases for V and 6 bases for J; bases not matched to a gene: 7. From germline, CDR1 is SGHRS and CDR2 YFSETQ. This CDR3 has 12 residues. The chain's CDR3 is CARPGQASEQYF. CDR3 bases: TGCGCCAGACCGGGACAGGCCAGCGAGCAGTACTTC.

The chain links TRBV5-1 to TRBJ1-1; TRBD1 might be the D (6 bases). The CDR3 is 14 amino acids. CDR1 is SGHRS, CDR2 YFSETQ, per germline. The V and J ends lost 4 bases and 4 bases respectively, with 14 bases between them. For the CDR3, the DNA is TGCGCCAGCAGCCCCTCGGGGGGCATCACTGAAGCTTTCTTT. This sequence encodes CASSPSGGITEAFF.

The chain carries TRBV5-4 and TRBJ2-2; 13 bases fit TRBD2. J was trimmed by 8 bases and V by 5 bases; bases with no gene match: 12. The CDR3 extends over 17 amino acids. Germline V gene sequence: CDR1 SGHNT, CDR2 YYREEE (reference sequence). Here the CDR3 reads CASSSGLAGERGGELFF. Written as DNA, the CDR3 is TGTGCCAGCAGTTCCGGACTAGCGGGAGAGCGTGGGGGGGAGCTGTTTTTT.

This chain joins TRBV28 and TRBJ1-1; 9 bases match TRBD1. With 7 bases clipped from V and 1 base from J, the junction kept 4 bases outside the gene matches. The V gene's germline CDR1 is MDHEN and CDR2 SYDVKM. The CDR3 is 14 amino acids. The CDR3 loop reads CASIKQGANTEAFF. The CDR3 region has the DNA TGTGCCAGCATCAAACAGGGGGCGAACACTGAAGCTTTCTTT. The full variable domain, completed using reference TRBV28 and TRBJ1-1, is DVKVTQSSRYLVKRTGEKVFLECVQDMDHENMFWYRQDPGLGLRLIYFSYDVKMKEKGDIPEGYSVSREKKERFSLILESASTNQTSMYLCASIKQGANTEAFFGQGTRLTVV.

The chain combines TRBV28 with TRBJ1-1; D is perhaps TRBD1 (6 bases). The CDR3 has 14 amino acids. Germline lookup yields CDR1 MDHEN and CDR2 SYDVKM. V shed 4 bases and J shed 3 bases, with 12 bases lying between them. This CDR3 is CASSSGQLYTEAFF. CDR3 sequence (DNA): TGTGCCAGCAGTTCCGGACAGCTATACACTGAAGCTTTCTTT.

The chain links TRBV7-2 to TRBJ2-5, with D maybe TRBD1 (5 bases). This CDR3 is built from 16 residues. V was clipped by 2 bases and J by 1 base, with 14 bases between them. Germline V gene lookup returns CDR1 SGHTA and CDR2 FQGNSA. As DNA, the CDR3 is TGTGCCAGCAGCTTACAGAACAGGAACTTCCAAGAGACCCAGTACTTC. Translated: CASSLQNRNFQETQYF. Using reference TRBV7-2 and TRBJ2-5 for the parts outside the CDR3, the full variable domain is GAGVSQSPSNKVTEKGKDVELRCDPISGHTALYWYRQSLGQGLEFLIYFQGNSAPDKSGLPSDRFSAERTGGSVSTLTIQRTQQEDSAVYLCASSLQNRNFQETQYFGPGTRLLVL.

This CDR3 reads CASSLDPRYEQYF. The CDR3 nucleotides read TGTGCCAGCAGCTTAGACCCTCGCTACGAGCAGTACTTC. V is TRBV11-2 and J is TRBJ2-7; D is undetermined. The ends were cut back, 0 bases at V and 3 bases at J, with 6 bases in the middle. The CDR3 runs to 13 residues. Germline-derived CDR1 and CDR2 are SGHAT and FQNNGV.

This rearrangement joins TRBV9 to TRBJ2-1; D call uncertain. CDR1 is SGDLS, CDR2 YYNGEE, per germline. V was trimmed by 0 bases and J by 4 bases, leaving 5 bases between them. CDR3 length: 13 residues. The CDR3 region is CASSVDLYNEQFF. The CDR3 DNA follows: TGTGCCAGCAGCGTAGACTTATACAATGAGCAGTTCTTC.